The clone carrying this T cell receptor (beta chain) was picked up a small number of times. V was pared by 7 bases and J by 3 bases, with 10 bases between. This CDR3 has 14 residues. Germline values: CDR1 SNHLY, CDR2 FYNNEI. Under the authors' procedure: Reference gene primer amplification yielded estimated nucleated cell counts. Clones were sequenced by immunoSEQ multiplex PCR, and TCRdb holds only the in-frame ones, with some missing. V and J calls and clone size come straight from that table; D and trimming were deduced from the DNA. The table records some 52,000 clones, 85% to 90% of them present only once. The data were taken from a study of blood T cell repertoires in COVID-19. About the study: Acute and convalescent COVID-19 samples came from the United States, Italy and Spain. T cells, B-cell-depleted T cells, or PBMCs provided the cDNA or gDNA that served as material.

The receptor's source is a man between 65 and 85 years old with acute or convalescent COVID-19. Material: peripheral blood. The chain employs TRBV2 and TRBJ1-6; D unclear. The CDR3 is CASISGDYNSPLHF. In DNA form, the CDR3 reads TGTGCCAGCATTTCCGGGGACTATAATTCACCCCTCCACTTT.